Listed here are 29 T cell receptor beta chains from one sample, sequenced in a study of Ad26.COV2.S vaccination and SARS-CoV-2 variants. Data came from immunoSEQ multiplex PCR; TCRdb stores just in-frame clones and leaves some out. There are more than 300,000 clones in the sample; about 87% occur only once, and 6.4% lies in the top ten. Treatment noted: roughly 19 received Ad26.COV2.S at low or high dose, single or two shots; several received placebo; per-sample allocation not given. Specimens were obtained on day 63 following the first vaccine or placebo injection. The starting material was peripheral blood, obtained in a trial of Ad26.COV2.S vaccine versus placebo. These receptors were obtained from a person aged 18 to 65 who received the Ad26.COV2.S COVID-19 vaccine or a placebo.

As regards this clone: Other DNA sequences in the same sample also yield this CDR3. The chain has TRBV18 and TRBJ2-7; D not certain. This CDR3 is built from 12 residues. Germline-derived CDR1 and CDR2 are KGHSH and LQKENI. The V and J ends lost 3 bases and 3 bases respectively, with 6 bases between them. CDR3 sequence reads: CASSPTDYEQYF. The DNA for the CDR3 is TGTGCCAGCTCACCGACCGACTACGAGCAGTACTTC.

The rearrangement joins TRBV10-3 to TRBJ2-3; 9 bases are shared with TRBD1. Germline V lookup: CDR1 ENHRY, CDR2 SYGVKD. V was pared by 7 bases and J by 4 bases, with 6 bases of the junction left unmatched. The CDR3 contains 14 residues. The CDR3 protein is CAIKTDRGADTQYF. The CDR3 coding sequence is TGTGCCATCAAAACCGACAGGGGGGCAGATACGCAGTATTTT.

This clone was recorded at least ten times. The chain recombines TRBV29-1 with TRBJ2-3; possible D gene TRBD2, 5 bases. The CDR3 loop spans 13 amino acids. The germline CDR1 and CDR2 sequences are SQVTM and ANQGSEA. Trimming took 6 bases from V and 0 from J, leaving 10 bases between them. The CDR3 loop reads CSVSGYSTDTQYF. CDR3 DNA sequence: TGCAGCGTCAGCGGCTATAGCACAGATACGCAGTATTTT.

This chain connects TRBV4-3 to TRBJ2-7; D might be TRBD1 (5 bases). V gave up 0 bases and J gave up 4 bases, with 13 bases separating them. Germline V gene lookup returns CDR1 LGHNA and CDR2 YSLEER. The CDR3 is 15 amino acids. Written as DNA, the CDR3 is TGCGCCAGCAGCCAAGAGTTGCAGGGTAGGTACGAGCAGTACTTC. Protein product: CASSQELQGRYEQYF.

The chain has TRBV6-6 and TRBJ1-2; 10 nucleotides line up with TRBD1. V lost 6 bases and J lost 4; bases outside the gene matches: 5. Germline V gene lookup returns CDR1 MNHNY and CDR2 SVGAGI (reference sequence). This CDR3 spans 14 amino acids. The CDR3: CASRSGQGSYGYTF. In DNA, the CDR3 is TGTGCCAGCAGGTCGGGACAGGGGAGCTATGGCTACACCTTC.

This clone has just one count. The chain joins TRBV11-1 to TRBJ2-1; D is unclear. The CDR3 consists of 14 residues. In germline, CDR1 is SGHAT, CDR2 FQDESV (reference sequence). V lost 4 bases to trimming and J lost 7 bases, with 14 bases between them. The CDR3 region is CASSSGQVGNEQFF. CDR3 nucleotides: TGTGCCAGCAGCTCCGGCCAGGTCGGGAATGAGCAGTTCTTC.

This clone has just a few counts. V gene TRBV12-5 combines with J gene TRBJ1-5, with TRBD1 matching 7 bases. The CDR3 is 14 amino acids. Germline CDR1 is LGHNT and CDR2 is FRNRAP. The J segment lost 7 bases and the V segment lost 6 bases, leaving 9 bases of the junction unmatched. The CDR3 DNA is TGTGCTAGTGGCTGTAACAGGGGATACCAGCCCCAGCATTTT. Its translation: CASGCNRGYQPQHF.

CDR3 nucleotide sequence: TGTGCCAGCAGTCCTTGGGACACCGGCAGTGAGCAGTTCTTC. It yields the protein CASSPWDTGSEQFF. The chain has TRBV28 and TRBJ2-1; D is perhaps TRBD1 (6 bases). V shed 5 bases and J shed 9 bases, with 17 bases lying between them. CDR1 MDHEN and CDR2 SYDVKM come from the germline V gene. CDR3 length: 14 residues.

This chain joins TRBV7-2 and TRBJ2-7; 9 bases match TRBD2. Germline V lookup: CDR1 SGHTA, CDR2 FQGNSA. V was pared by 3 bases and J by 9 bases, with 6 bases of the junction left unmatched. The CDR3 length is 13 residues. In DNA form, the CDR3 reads TGTGCCAGCAGCTTGCCGTCGACTAGCGGGCAGTACTTC. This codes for CASSLPSTSGQYF. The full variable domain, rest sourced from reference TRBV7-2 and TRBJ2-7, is GAGVSQSPSNKVTEKGKDVELRCDPISGHTALYWYRQSLGQGLEFLIYFQGNSAPDKSGLPSDRFSAERTGGSVSTLTIQRTQQEDSAVYLCASSLPSTSGQYFGPGTRLTVT.

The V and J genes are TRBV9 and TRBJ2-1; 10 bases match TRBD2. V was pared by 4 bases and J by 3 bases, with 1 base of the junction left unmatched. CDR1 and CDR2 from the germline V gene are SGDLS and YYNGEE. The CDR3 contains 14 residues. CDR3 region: CASSPSGGYNEQFF. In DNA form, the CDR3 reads TGTGCCAGCAGCCCTAGCGGGGGCTACAATGAGCAGTTCTTC. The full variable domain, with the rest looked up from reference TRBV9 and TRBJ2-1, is DSGVTQTPKHLITATGQRVTLRCSPRSGDLSVYWYQQSLDQGLQFLIQYYNGEERAKGNILERFSAQQFPDLHSELNLSSLELGDSALYFCASSPSGGYNEQFFGPGTRLTVL.

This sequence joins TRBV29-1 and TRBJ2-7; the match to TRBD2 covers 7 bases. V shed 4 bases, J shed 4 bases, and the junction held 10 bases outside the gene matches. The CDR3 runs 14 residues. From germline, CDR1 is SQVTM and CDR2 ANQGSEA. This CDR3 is CSVGGATGRYEQYF. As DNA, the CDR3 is TGCAGCGTTGGGGGAGCAACCGGGAGGTACGAGCAGTACTTC.

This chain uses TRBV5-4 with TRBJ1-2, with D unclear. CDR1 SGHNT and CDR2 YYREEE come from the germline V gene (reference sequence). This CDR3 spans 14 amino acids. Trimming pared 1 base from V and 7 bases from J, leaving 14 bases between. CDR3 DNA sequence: TGTGCCAGCAGCTTGAGTGGCGCCCAGCTTGGCTACACCTTC. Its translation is CASSLSGAQLGYTF.

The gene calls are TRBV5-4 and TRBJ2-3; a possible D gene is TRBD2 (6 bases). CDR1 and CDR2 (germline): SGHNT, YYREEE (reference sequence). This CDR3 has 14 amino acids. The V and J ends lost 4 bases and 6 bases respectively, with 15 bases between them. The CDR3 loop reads CASSPGATEDTQYF. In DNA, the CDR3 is TGTGCCAGCAGCCCGGGAGCGACGGAGGATACGCAGTATTTT.

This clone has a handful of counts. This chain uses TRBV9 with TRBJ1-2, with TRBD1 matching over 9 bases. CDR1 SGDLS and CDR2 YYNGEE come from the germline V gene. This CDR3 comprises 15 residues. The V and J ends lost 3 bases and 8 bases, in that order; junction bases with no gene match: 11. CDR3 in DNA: TGTGCCAGCAGCGGGCTACAGGGGGCGATCGGCGGCTACACCTTC. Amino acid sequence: CASSGLQGAIGGYTF.

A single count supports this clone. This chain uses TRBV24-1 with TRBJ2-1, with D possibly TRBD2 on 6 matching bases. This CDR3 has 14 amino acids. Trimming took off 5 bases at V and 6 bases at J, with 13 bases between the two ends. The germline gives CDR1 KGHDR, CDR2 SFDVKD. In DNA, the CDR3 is TGTGCCACCAGTGGGACTACCGAGATCAATGAGCAGTTCTTC. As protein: CATSGTTEINEQFF.

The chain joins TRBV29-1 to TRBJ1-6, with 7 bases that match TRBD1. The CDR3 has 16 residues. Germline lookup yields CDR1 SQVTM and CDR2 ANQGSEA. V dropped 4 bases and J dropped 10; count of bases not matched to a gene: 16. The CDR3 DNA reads TGCAGCGTTGCCGACAGGCAGGGGGGTCGCGACTCACCCCTCCACTTT. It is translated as CSVADRQGGRDSPLHF.

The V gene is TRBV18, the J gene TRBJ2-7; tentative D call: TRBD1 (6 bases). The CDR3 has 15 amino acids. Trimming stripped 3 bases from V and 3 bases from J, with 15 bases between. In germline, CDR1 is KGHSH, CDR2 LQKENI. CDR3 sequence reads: CASSPRDTLVYEQYF. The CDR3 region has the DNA TGTGCCAGCTCACCTCGGGACACCTTGGTCTACGAGCAGTACTTC.

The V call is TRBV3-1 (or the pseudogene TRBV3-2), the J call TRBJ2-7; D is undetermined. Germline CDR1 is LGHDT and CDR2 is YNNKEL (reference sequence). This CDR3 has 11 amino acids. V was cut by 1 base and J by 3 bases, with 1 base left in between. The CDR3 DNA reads TGTGCCAGCAGCCAAGGCTACGAGCAGTACTTC. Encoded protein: CASSQGYEQYF.

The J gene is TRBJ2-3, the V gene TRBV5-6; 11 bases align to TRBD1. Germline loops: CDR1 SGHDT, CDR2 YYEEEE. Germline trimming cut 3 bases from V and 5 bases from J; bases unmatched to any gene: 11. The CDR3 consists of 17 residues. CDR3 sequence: CASSSEGQGVWGDTQYF. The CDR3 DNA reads TGTGCCAGCAGCTCTGAGGGACAGGGGGTTTGGGGAGATACGCAGTATTTT.

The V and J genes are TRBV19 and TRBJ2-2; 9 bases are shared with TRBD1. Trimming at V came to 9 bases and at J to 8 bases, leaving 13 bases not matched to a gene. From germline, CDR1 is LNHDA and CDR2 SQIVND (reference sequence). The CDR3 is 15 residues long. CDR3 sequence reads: CASRPGQGPWGELFF. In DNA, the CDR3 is TGTGCCAGCCGACCGGGACAGGGTCCTTGGGGGGAGCTGTTTTTT.

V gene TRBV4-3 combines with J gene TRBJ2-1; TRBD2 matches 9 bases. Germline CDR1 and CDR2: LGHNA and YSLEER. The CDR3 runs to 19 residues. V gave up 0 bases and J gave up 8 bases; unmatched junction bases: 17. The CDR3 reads CASSQEVTRASGGTDEQFF. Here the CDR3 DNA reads TGCGCCAGCAGCCAAGAGGTGACTAGGGCCAGCGGGGGGACGGATGAGCAGTTCTTC.

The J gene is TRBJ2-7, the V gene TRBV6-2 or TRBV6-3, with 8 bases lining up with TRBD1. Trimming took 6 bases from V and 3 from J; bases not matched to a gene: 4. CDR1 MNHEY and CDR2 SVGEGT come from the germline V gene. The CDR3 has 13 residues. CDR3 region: CASSQGASYEQYF. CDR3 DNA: TGTGCCAGCAGCCAGGGGGCGAGCTACGAGCAGTACTTC.

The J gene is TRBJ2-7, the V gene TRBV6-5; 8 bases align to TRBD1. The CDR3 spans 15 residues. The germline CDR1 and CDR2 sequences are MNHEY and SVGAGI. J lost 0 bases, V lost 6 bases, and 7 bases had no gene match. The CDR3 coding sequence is TGTGCCAGCAGCCTGGACAGGGAAGTCTCCTACGAGCAGTACTTC. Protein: CASSLDREVSYEQYF.

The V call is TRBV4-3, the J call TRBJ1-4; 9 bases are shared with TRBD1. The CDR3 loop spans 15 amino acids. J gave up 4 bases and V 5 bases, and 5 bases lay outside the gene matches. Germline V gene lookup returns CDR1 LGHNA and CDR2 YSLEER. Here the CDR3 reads CASSAKGQGNEKLFF. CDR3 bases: TGCGCCAGCAGCGCAAAGGGACAGGGTAATGAAAAACTGTTTTTT.

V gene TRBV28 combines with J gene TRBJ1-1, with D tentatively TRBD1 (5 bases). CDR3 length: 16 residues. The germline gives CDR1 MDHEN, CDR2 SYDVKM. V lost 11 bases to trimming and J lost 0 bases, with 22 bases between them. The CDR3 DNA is TGTGCCGCAGAGGAGGGGTGGGGTACGATGAACACTGAAGCTTTCTTT. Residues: CAAEEGWGTMNTEAFF.

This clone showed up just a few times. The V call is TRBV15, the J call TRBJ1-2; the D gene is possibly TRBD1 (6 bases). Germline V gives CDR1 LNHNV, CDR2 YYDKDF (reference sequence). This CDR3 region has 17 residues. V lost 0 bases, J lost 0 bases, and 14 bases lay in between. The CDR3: CATSRDLGQKTNYGYTF. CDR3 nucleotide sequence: TGTGCCACCAGCAGAGATCTCGGACAGAAAACTAACTATGGCTACACCTTC.

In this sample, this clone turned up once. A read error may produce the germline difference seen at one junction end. CDR3 in amino acids: CASSLGTRQDTKAAF. The CDR3 DNA sequence: TGCGCCAGCAGCTTGGGGACCCGACAGGACACGAAGGCCGCTTTT. The J gene is TRBJ2-3, the V gene TRBV5-1, with D possibly TRBD1 on 6 matching bases. This CDR3 region has 15 residues. Germline CDR1 reads SGHRS; CDR2 reads YFSETQ. Using reference TRBV5-1 and TRBJ2-3 for the parts outside the CDR3, the full variable domain is KAGVTQTPRYLIKTRGQQVTLSCSPISGHRSVSWYQQTPGQGLQFLFEYFSETQRNKGNFPGRFSGRQFSNSRSEMNVSTLELGDSALYLCASSLGTRQDTKAAFGPGTRLTVL.

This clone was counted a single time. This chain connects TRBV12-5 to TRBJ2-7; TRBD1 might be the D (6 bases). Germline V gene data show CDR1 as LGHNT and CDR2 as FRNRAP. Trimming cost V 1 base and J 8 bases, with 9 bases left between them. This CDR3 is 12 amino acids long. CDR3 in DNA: TGTGCTAGTGGTTTGGACAGGGTACAGCAGTACTTC. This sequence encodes CASGLDRVQQYF.

The DNA for the CDR3 is TGTGCCAGCAAGACAGGGGGAGAGACCCAGTACTTC. The encoded protein is CASKTGGETQYF. The chain recombines TRBV28 with TRBJ2-5; TRBD1 agrees at 9 bases. This CDR3 spans 12 amino acids. The junction had 1 base not matched to a gene; V was cut back by 7 bases and J by 4 bases. Germline V lookup: CDR1 MDHEN, CDR2 SYDVKM.